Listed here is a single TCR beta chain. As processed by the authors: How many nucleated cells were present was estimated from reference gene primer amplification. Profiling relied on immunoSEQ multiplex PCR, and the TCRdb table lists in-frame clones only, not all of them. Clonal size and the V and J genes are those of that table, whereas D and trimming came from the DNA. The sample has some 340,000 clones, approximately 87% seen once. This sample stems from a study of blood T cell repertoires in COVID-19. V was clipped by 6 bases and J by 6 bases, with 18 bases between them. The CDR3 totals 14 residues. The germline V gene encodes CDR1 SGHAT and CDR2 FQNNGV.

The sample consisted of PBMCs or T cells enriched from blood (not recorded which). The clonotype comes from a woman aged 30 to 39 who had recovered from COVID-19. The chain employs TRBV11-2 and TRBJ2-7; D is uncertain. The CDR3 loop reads CASSINRVQSEQYF. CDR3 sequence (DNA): TGTGCCAGCAGTATAAACAGAGTTCAAAGCGAGCAGTACTTC.